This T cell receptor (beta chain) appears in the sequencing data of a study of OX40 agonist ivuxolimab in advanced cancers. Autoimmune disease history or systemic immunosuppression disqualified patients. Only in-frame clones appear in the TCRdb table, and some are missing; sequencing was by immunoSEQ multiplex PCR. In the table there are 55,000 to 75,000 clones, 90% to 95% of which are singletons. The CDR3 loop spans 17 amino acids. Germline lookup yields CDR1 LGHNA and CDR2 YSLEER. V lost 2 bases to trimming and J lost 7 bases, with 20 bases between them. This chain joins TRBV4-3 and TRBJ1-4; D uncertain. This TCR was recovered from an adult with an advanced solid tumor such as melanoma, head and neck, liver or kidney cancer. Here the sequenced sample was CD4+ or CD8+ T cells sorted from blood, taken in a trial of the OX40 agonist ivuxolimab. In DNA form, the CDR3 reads TGCGCCAGCAGCCAAAGCAGAGGGTTGGGAATAAGTGAAAAACTGTTTTTT. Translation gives CASSQSRGLGISEKLFF.